This TCR beta chain originates from a study of blood T cell repertoires in COVID-19. Background on the study: PBMCs, B-cell-depleted T cells, or T cells provided the cDNA or gDNA that made up the material.

Using immunoSEQ multiplex PCR, the repertoire was profiled, and TCRdb retains in-frame clones only, with some absent. The sample carries approximately 170,000 clones, about 80% recorded once. Input material: peripheral blood. The origin of this receptor is a man aged 65 to 85 who had recovered from COVID-19.

As DNA, the CDR3 is TGTGCCAGCAGCCCCCCGGGACAGGGGAAAGAGCAGTACTTC. Its protein product is CASSPPGQGKEQYF. The V call is TRBV7-8, the J call TRBJ2-7, with 10 bases fitting TRBD1. J gave up 7 bases and V 5 bases, and 8 bases lay outside the gene matches. The V gene's germline CDR1 is SGHVS and CDR2 FQNEAQ. This CDR3 has 14 residues.